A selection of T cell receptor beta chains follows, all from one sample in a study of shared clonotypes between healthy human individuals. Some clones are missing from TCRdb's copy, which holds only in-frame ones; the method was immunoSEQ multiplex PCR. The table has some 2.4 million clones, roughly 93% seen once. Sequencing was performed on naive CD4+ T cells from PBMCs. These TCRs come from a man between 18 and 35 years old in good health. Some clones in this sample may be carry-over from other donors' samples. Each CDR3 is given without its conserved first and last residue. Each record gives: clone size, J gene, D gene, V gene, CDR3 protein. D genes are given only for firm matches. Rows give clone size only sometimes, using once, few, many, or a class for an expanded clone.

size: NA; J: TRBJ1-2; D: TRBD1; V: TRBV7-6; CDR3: ASSSAGGGGYT
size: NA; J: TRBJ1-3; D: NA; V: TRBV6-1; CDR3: ASKGHLTGNTIY
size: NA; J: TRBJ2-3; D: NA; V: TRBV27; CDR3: ASSLFSLSGAGGTDTQY
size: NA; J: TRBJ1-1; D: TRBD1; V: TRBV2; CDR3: ASSVDRGRSGGTEAF
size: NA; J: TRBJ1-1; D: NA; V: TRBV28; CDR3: ASRTGAPTGEAF
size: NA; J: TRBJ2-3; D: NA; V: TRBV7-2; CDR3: ASSTRTDTQY
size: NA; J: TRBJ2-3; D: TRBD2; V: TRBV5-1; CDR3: ASSFRGGTPDTQY
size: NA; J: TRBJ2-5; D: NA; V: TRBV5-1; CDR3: ASSSTLAQETQY
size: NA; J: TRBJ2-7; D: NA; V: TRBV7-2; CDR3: ASSLDLPAEQY
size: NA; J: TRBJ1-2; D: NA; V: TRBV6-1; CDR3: ASSESPTNYGYT
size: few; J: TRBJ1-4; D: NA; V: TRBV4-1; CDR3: ASRTGLGEKLF
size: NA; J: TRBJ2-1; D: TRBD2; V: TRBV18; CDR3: ASSTGLAGIVSEQF
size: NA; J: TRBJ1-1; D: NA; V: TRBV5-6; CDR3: ASSSRRVVGGTEAF
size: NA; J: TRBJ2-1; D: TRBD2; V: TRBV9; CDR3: ASSGRRASGTNEQF
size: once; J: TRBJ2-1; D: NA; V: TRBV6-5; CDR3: ASIPPGGKYNEQF
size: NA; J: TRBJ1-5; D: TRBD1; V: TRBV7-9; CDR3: ASSFDRGPSQPQH
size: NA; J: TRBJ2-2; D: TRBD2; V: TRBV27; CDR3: ASRRRGTSVNTGELF
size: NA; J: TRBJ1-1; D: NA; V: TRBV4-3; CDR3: ASSQETGYTEAF
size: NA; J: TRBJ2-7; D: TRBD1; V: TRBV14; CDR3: ASASGTGIREQY
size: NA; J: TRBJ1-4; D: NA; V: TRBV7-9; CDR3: ASSFGGADEKLF
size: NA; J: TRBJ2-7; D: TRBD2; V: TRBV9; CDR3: ASSVRTSPHEQY
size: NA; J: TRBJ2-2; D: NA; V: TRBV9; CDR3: ASSVQDPSNTGELF
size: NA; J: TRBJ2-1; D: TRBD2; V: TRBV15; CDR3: ATSREGLAGVDEQF
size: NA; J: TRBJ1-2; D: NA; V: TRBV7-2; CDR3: ASSPVRGDYGYT
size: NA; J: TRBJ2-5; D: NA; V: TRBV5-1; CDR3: ASSLLGSGQETQY
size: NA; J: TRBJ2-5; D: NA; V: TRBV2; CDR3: ASSRSGQPSAAQY
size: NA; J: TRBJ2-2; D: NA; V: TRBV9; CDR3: ASSVAGLWNTGELF
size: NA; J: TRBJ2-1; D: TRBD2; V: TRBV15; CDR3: ATSRDLLAGSSYNEQF
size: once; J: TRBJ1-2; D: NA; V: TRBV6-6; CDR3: ASSSGRYYGYT
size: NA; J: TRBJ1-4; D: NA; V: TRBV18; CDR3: ASSPTGRQGEKLF
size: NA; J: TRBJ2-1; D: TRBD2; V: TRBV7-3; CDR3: ASSLMPGGFYNEQF
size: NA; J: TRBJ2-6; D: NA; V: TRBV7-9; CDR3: ASSLAVSGANVLT